This T cell receptor beta chain was sequenced in a study of T cell changes during pregnancy in multiple sclerosis (dated by TCRdb to between 2017 and 2020). A note on the overall study: The study examined how the T cell repertoire changed over the course of pregnancy in women with multiple sclerosis.

Points on this clone: Its antigen is still unknown. No quality values exist for individual bases; no much larger clone is one base distant.

The method behind the library was the immunoSEQ multiplex PCR assay. The table comes from immuneACCESS by way of TCRdb, which keeps in-frame sequences with V and J called. Part of the clones is missing from these tables; in studies checked, under half for an unresolved V gene and the rest for unknown reasons. The sample has tens of thousands of clones on record, approximately 88% of them singletons. The leading ten clones occupy over 5% of the sample. The sequences come from peripheral blood, collected in the first trimester of pregnancy. The TCR comes from a female donor in good health, enrolled as a control in a pregnancy study.

The CDR3 corresponds to CASSFAPSTGELFF. The nucleotides read TGTGCCAGCAGTTTCGCGCCCTCCACCGGGGAGCTGTTTTTT. The chain employs TRBV27 and TRBJ2-2, with no confident D gene call. V loses 3 bases, J loses 4 bases, and the germline ends lie 9 bases apart. The CDR3 sequence holds 14 residues, the cysteine and phenylalanine included. Only the CDR3 part of the read is kept: 42 bases, read in frame from the first base. Via the germline V gene (reference sequence), CDR1 is MNHEY and CDR2 SMNVEV.